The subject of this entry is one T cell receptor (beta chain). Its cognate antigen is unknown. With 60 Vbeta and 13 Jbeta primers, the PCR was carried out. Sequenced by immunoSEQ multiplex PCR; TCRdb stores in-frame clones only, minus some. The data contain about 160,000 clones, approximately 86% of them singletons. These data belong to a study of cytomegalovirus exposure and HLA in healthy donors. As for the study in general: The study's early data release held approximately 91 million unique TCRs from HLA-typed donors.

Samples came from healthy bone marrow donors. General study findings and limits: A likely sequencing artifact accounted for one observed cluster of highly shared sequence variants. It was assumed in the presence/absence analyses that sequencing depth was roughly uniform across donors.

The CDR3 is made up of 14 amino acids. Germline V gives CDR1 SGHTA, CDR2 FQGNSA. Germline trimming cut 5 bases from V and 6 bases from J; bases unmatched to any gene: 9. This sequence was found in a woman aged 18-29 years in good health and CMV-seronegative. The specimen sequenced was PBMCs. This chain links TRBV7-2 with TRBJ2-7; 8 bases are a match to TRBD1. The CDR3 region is CASSLADRAGEQYF. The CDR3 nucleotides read TGTGCCAGCAGCCTGGCGGACAGGGCGGGCGAGCAGTACTTC.